The 10 T cell receptor beta chains below all came from one sample that was sequenced in a study of blood T cell repertoires in COVID-19. TCRdb's copy holds only in-frame clones and misses some; the assay was immunoSEQ multiplex PCR. The sample yields some 110,000 clones, around four fifths seen once. The sequencing sample was made of peripheral blood. The receptors stem from a man aged 70-80 years with acute or convalescent COVID-19.

J is TRBJ2-3 and V is TRBV7-2; D is ambiguous. The CDR3 has 14 residues. In germline, CDR1 is SGHTA, CDR2 FQGNSA. V gave up 5 bases and J gave up 0 bases, with 9 bases separating them. The CDR3 DNA is TGTGCCAGCAGCCCCTCTAAGAGCACAGATACGCAGTATTTT. Encoded protein: CASSPSKSTDTQYF. Complete variable domain (other parts from reference TRBV7-2 and TRBJ2-3): GAGVSQSPSNKVTEKGKDVELRCDPISGHTALYWYRQSLGQGLEFLIYFQGNSAPDKSGLPSDRFSAERTGGSVSTLTIQRTQQEDSAVYLCASSPSKSTDTQYFGPGTRLTVL.

The V call is TRBV19, the J call TRBJ2-4; TRBD1 aligns across 8 bases. The CDR3 runs to 21 residues. V dropped 4 bases and J dropped 1; count of bases not matched to a gene: 21. The germline V gene has CDR1 LNHDA and CDR2 SQIVND (reference sequence). The CDR3 loop is CASSTHPPRAGGSLAKNIQYF. Here the CDR3 DNA reads TGTGCCAGTAGTACCCACCCCCCTCGGGCAGGGGGCTCCCTCGCCAAAAACATTCAGTACTTC.

The chain employs TRBV2 and TRBJ2-5; perhaps TRBD2 as D (5 bases). The V end lost 8 bases, the J end lost 5 bases, and 18 bases lay between the germline ends. Germline assignment: CDR1 SNHLY and CDR2 FYNNEI. This CDR3 region has 14 residues. The CDR3 nucleotides are TGTGCCAGCCTCCTGATAGGTCCGGGGGAGACCCAGTACTTC. Residues: CASLLIGPGETQYF. Full variable domain (missing parts from reference TRBV2 and TRBJ2-5): EPEVTQTPSHQVTQMGQEVILRCVPISNHLYFYWYRQILGQKVEFLVSFYNNEISEKSEIFDDQFSVERPDGSNFTLKIRSTKLEDSAMYFCASLLIGPGETQYFGPGTRLLVL.

This clone has just a few counts. This rearrangement joins TRBV5-4 to TRBJ2-7; 7 bases are shared with TRBD1. CDR3 length: 15 residues. Germline CDR1 is SGHNT and CDR2 is YYREEE (reference sequence). The junction had 7 bases not matched to a gene; V was cut back by 4 bases and J by 0 bases. CDR3 in DNA: TGTGCCAGCAGCACCGGGACAGCCCACTCCTACGAGCAGTACTTC. Translated: CASSTGTAHSYEQYF.

The chain joins TRBV7-9 to TRBJ1-2, with D maybe TRBD1 (5 bases). In germline, CDR1 is SEHNR, CDR2 FQNEAQ (reference sequence). The V end was cut by 5 bases, the J end by 0 bases, with 7 bases between. The CDR3 consists of 13 residues. This CDR3 is CASSGAANYGYTF. The CDR3 DNA follows: TGTGCCAGCAGCGGGGCGGCTAACTATGGCTACACCTTC.

The V gene is TRBV29-1, the J gene TRBJ1-4; the D is unclear. This CDR3 region has 13 residues. Germline V gives CDR1 SQVTM, CDR2 ANQGSEA. Deletions cut 3 bases from V and 5 bases from J, with 10 bases between. CDR3 residues: CSVDVPGNEKLFF. CDR3 bases: TGCAGCGTTGATGTACCAGGAAATGAAAAACTGTTTTTT.

This rearrangement joins TRBV11-2 to TRBJ1-2, with TRBD1 as a possible D gene (5 bases). V lost 0 bases and J 14 bases, leaving 16 bases between the germline ends. Germline CDR1 and CDR2: SGHAT and FQNNGV. The CDR3 covers 13 residues. This CDR3 is CASSLDLVGLRTF. The CDR3 bases are TGTGCCAGCAGCTTAGATCTAGTGGGACTCAGAACCTTC.

The V and J genes are TRBV29-1 and TRBJ2-2; 7 bases are shared with TRBD1. Trimming at V came to 7 bases and at J to 6 bases, leaving 5 bases not matched to a gene. The germline V gene has CDR1 SQVTM and CDR2 ANQGSEA. The CDR3 spans 12 residues. The CDR3, as DNA: TGCAGCGGCAACAGGGGCGCCGGGGAGCTGTTTTTT. Its protein product is CSGNRGAGELFF.

The V gene is TRBV27, the J gene TRBJ2-5; a weak D match, TRBD1 (5 bases). Germline assignment: CDR1 MNHEY and CDR2 SMNVEV (reference sequence). V lost 7 bases and J lost 3, with 12 bases in between. The CDR3 is made up of 13 amino acids. CDR3 sequence (DNA): TGTGCCAGCAAAGGTCTGGACAAAGAGACCCAGTACTTC. It codes for CASKGLDKETQYF.

V usage is TRBV3-1 (or the pseudogene TRBV3-2) and J usage is TRBJ1-2, with TRBD1 matching 7 bases. V lost 6 bases, J lost 2 bases, and 3 bases stayed unmatched. Looked up from germline, CDR1 is LGHDT and CDR2 is YNNKEL (reference sequence). This CDR3 is built from 13 residues. The CDR3 is CASRTGPNYGYTF. CDR3 bases: TGTGCCAGCAGGACAGGGCCCAACTATGGCTACACCTTC.